This T cell receptor beta chain is drawn from a study of blood T cells in healthy people across ages. Study-wide points: Estimated diversity, derived from one million T cells, was regarded as an underestimate.

A second PCR of about 6 to 11 cycles used a sample-barcoded 5' primer and a J-beta primer mix. Each CDR3 protein gets one entry after TCRdb re-called the 5' RACE reads with MiXCR. The table has 600,000 to 900,000 distinct CDR3 sequences, roughly 24% seen once; the top ten hold 3%. For this clonotype: The antigen is not known.

These data were also filed under a second study, of T cells of mothers and their children. This second study says: The study sampled a few healthy Caucasian mothers and their six children.

The sequence was collected from a boy younger than 18 in good health. Sequencing input: blood.

The CDR3 DNA sequence: TGTGCCAGCAGCTTAGCGTTCAGGGGAAGCGAGCAGTACTTC. It translates to CASSLAFRGSEQYF. This chain connects TRBV7-9 to TRBJ2-1; D possibly corresponds to TRBD1 (6 bases). The J call is in doubt because the DNA end fits TRBJ2-7 better. The CDR3 covers 14 residues. Germline V lookup: CDR1 SEHNR, CDR2 FQNEAQ (reference sequence).